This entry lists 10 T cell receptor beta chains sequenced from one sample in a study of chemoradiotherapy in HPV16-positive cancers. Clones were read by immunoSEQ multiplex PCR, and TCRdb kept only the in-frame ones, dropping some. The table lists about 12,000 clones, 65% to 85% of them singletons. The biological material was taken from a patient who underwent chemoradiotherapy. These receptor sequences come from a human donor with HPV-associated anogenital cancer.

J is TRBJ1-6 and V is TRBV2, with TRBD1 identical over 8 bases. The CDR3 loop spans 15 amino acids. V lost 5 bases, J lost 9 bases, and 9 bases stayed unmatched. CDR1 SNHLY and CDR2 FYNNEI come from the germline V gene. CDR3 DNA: TGTGCCAGCAGTCCTATACGACAGGGGACTTCACCCCTCCACTTT. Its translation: CASSPIRQGTSPLHF.

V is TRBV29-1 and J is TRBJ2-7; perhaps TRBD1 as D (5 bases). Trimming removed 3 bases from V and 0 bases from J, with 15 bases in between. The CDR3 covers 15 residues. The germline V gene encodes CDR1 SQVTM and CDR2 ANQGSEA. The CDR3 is CSVDSPTGTSYEQYF. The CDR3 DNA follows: TGCAGCGTTGATTCGCCTACAGGAACCTCCTACGAGCAGTACTTC.

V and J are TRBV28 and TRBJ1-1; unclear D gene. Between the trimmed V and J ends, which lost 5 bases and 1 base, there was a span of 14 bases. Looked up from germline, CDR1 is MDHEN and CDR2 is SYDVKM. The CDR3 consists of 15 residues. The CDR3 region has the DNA TGTGCCAGCAGTCCTCCTGGGCCTCCGAACACTGAAGCTTTCTTT. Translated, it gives CASSPPGPPNTEAFF.

The CDR3 bases are TGTGCCAGCAGCTTTACAGACCGCCGCTCTGGAAACACCATATATTTT. It translates to CASSFTDRRSGNTIYF. The chain is built from TRBV11-2 and TRBJ1-3; D remains unclear. V dropped 3 bases and J dropped 0 bases, with 12 bases sitting between them. CDR1 is SGHAT and CDR2 is FQNNGV in the germline V gene. This CDR3 is built from 16 residues.

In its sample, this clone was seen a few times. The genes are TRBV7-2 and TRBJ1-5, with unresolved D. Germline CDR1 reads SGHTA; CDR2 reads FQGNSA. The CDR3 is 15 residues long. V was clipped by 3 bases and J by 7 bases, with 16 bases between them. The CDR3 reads CASSLERSRVQPQHF. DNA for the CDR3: TGTGCCAGCAGCTTGGAACGGAGTCGGGTACAGCCCCAGCATTTT.

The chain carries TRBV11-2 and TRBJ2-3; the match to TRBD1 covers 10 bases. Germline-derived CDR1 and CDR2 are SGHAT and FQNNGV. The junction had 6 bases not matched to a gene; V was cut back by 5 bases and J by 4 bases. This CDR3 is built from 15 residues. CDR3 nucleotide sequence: TGTGCCAGCAGCAACTGGACAGGGGGACCAGATACGCAGTATTTT. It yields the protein CASSNWTGGPDTQYF.

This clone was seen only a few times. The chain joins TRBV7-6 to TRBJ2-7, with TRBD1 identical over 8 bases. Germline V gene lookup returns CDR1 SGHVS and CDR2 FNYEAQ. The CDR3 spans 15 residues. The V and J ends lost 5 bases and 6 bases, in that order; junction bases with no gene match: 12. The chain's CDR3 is CASSLQPDRASEQYF. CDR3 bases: TGTGCCAGCAGCCTTCAACCGGACAGGGCATCCGAGCAGTACTTC.

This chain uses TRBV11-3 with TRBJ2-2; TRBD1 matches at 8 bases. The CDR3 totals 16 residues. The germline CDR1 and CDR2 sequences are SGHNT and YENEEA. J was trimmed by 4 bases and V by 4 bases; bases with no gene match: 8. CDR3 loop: CASSSGQARGTGELFF. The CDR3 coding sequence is TGTGCCAGCAGCTCGGGACAGGCCCGTGGCACCGGGGAGCTGTTTTTT.

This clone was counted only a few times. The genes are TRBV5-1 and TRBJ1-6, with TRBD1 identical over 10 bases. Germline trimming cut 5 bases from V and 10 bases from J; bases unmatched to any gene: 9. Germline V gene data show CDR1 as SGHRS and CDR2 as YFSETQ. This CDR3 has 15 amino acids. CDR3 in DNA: TGCGCCAGCAGAAGAACCGGGACAGGGGAATCACCCCTCCACTTT. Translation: CASRRTGTGESPLHF.

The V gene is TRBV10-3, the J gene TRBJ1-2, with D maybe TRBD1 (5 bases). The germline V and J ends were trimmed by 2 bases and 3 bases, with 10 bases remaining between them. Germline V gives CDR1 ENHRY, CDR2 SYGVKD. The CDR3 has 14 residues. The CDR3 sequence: CAISETLGDYGYTF. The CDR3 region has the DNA TGTGCCATCAGTGAGACCCTAGGGGACTATGGCTACACCTTC.